Presented here are 26 T cell receptor beta chains from one specimen sequenced in a study of T cells in women clearing cervical HPV infection. Some clones are missing from TCRdb's copy, which holds only in-frame ones; the method was immunoSEQ multiplex PCR. The data include 48,000 or so clones; the top ten clones carry 1.5% to 2%. Sequenced: blood buffy coat. The origin of the receptors is a woman between 18 and 70 years old with a cervical HPV16 infection that either progressed to CIN3+ or cleared (not recorded which).

Comments on this clone: From the germline J gene comes the end of the CDR3, since the read stops 3 residues before it. The genes are TRBV6-2 or TRBV6-3 and TRBJ2-7; weak D call: TRBD1 (5 bases). Trimming cost V 6 bases and J 1 base, with 10 bases left between them. This CDR3 contains 13 residues. Germline CDR1 MNHEY, CDR2 SVGEGT. CDR3 region: CASRPKGSYEQYF. Partial CDR3 DNA: TGTGCCAGCAGACCCAAGGGGTCCTACGAG.

Comments on this clone: The CDR3 end lies 3 residues beyond the end of the read and is filled in from the germline J gene. J is TRBJ1-4 and V is TRBV20-1; D is undetermined. Trimming stripped 3 bases from V and 0 bases from J, with 14 bases between. The germline CDR1 and CDR2 sequences are DFQATT and SNEGSKA (reference sequence). This CDR3 is 16 amino acids long. CDR3 region: CSASAVERSTNEKLFF. Partial CDR3 DNA: TGCAGTGCTAGTGCGGTAGAGCGGTCAACTAATGAAAAA.

On this clone itself: At one end the junction does not follow the germline gene, possibly because of a read error. The sequenced fragment ends 3 residues before the CDR3 boundary, so the rest is inferred from the germline J gene. This rearrangement joins TRBV4-2 to TRBJ2-7; 7 bases are a match to TRBD2. The CDR3 extends over 14 amino acids. Germline V gives CDR1 LGHNA, CDR2 YNFKEQ. Partial CDR3 DNA: TGCGCCAGCAGCCGGGACTATTCGACCTACGAG. The encoded protein is CASSRDYSTYE. The whole CDR3 region reads CASSRDYSTYEQYF.

With respect to this clone: The missing CDR3 end, 3 residues past where the read stops, is filled in from the germline J gene. The chain employs TRBV20-1 and TRBJ2-6, with TRBD1 identical over 9 bases. Germline V gene sequence: CDR1 DFQATT, CDR2 SNEGSKA (reference sequence). The length of the CDR3 is 19 residues. The ends lost 0 bases at V and 2 bases at J; junction bases unmatched: 11. This chain's CDR3 is CSARDLWGQGPTGANVLTF. The part of the CDR3 DNA that was read is TGCAGTGCTAGAGATCTATGGGGACAGGGTCCGACTGGGGCCAACGTC.

As to this clone: The read terminates 3 residues before the CDR3 end, so the remaining end is supplied by the germline J gene. The J gene is TRBJ1-1, the V gene TRBV28; 9 bases line up with TRBD1. There are 15 residues in the CDR3. CDR1 MDHEN and CDR2 SYDVKM come from the germline V gene. The CDR3 is CASSPRVGQGGLAFF. Incomplete CDR3 DNA: TGTGCCAGCAGCCCTAGGGTGGGACAGGGCGGGTTA. The full variable domain, its missing parts supplied by reference TRBV28 and TRBJ1-1, is DVKVTQSSRYLVKRTGEKVFLECVQDMDHENMFWYRQDPGLGLRLIYFSYDVKMKEKGDIPEGYSVSREKKERFSLILESASTNQTSMYLCASSPRVGQGGLAFFGQGTRLTVV.

For this clone: Sequencing ends 3 residues short of the CDR3 end; the germline J gene provides the rest. The chain joins TRBV5-6 to TRBJ2-7, with D maybe TRBD1 (6 bases). Germline CDR1 reads SGHDT; CDR2 reads YYEEEE. The ends were cut back, 1 base at V and 1 base at J, with 9 bases in the middle. The CDR3 spans 14 residues. CDR3 DNA (partial): TGTGCCAGCAGCTTGACAGGGCTTTCCTACGAG. It encodes CASSLTGLSYE. The complete CDR3 reads CASSLTGLSYEQYF.

About this clone: Read data end 3 residues before the CDR3 end; the end is taken from the germline J gene. The chain is built from TRBV5-1 and TRBJ2-1; TRBD1 matches at 7 bases. This CDR3 comprises 15 residues. V trimming: 2 bases; J trimming: 7 bases; junction bases outside the gene matches: 9. Germline V gene data show CDR1 as SGHRS and CDR2 as YFSETQ. The CDR3 bases that were read are TGCGCCAGCAGCTTCACAGGGGCCTTCGATAATGAG. Protein product: CASSFTGAFDNE. The complete CDR3 sequence is CASSFTGAFDNEQFF.

With respect to this clone: From the germline J gene comes the end of the CDR3, since the read stops 3 residues before it. The genes are TRBV20-1 and TRBJ2-1, with 13 bases identical to TRBD2. This CDR3 has 18 residues. Germline CDR1 is DFQATT and CDR2 is SNEGSKA (reference sequence). The junction had 15 bases not matched to a gene; V was cut back by 3 bases and J by 7 bases. Incomplete CDR3 DNA: TGCAGTGCTAGGAGGACACTAGCGGGAGGGCCATCCCGTAATGAG. Translating it yields CSARRTLAGGPSRNE. The whole CDR3 reads CSARRTLAGGPSRNEQFF.

Comment on this clone: The sequence runs out 3 residues before the end of the CDR3; the remainder is reconstructed from the germline J gene. This chain connects TRBV5-6 to TRBJ2-3; 10 bases map to TRBD2. V lost 4 bases and J lost 8; bases outside the gene matches: 7. Germline CDR1 SGHDT, CDR2 YYEEEE. The length of the CDR3 is 14 residues. CDR3 sequence: CASSLGTSASTQYF. The DNA read from the CDR3 is TGTGCCAGCAGCCTCGGGACTAGCGCTAGTACG.

On this clone itself: The sequenced fragment ends 3 residues before the CDR3 boundary, so the rest is inferred from the germline J gene. The chain is built from TRBV7-2 and TRBJ1-1, with D uncertain. The V gene's germline CDR1 is SGHTA and CDR2 FQGNSA. V was pared by 5 bases and J by 6 bases, with 10 bases between. The CDR3 contains 12 residues. Incomplete CDR3 DNA: TGTGCCAGCAGCCACCGGTTTGCTGAA. This encodes CASSHRFAE. The whole CDR3 reads CASSHRFAEAFF.

A word on this clone: Read sequence stops 3 residues before the CDR3 end, and the germline J gene provides the missing end. The chain links TRBV20-1 to TRBJ2-3, with 7 positions matching TRBD1. Looked up from germline, CDR1 is DFQATT and CDR2 is SNEGSKA (reference sequence). Unmatched junction bases numbered 11, after V lost 3 bases and J lost 2 bases. The CDR3 is 16 residues long. Partial CDR3 DNA: TGCAGTGCTAGCGGGATCCCGGGACAGAACACAGATACG. The encoded protein is CSASGIPGQNTDT. The whole CDR3 sequence reads CSASGIPGQNTDTQYF.

In regard to this clone: Read coverage stops 3 residues before the CDR3 terminus; the germline J gene supplies the remainder. The rearrangement joins TRBV7-9 to TRBJ1-1; tentatively, D is TRBD1 (5 bases). The CDR3 is made up of 12 amino acids. Germline V lookup: CDR1 SEHNR, CDR2 FQNEAQ (reference sequence). Trimming took off 3 bases at V and 6 bases at J, with 8 bases between the two ends. This CDR3 reads CASSFGHSEAFF. The covered CDR3 bases are TGTGCCAGCAGCTTCGGACACTCTGAA.

Comment on this clone: The CDR3 goes on 3 residues after the read ends, and that part is filled in from the germline J gene. The genes are TRBV30 and TRBJ2-3; D is undetermined. V was cut by 0 bases and J by 0 bases, with 16 bases left in between. Germline V CDR1 and CDR2: GTSNPN, SVGIG (reference sequence). The CDR3 contains 17 residues. CDR3 bases read: TGTGCCTGGAGTGTAAGGCCCCCCGGAGCGAGCACAGATACG. Protein: CAWSVRPPGASTDT. The full CDR3 reads CAWSVRPPGASTDTQYF.

Regarding this clone: Sequencing ends 3 residues short of the CDR3 end; the germline J gene provides the rest. The gene calls are TRBV19 and TRBJ1-4; D is unclear. CDR1 and CDR2 (germline): LNHDA, SQIVND (reference sequence). The CDR3 runs to 14 residues. V gave up 3 bases and J gave up 8 bases, with 13 bases separating them. CDR3 protein: CASSISDSVEKLFF. The covered CDR3 bases are TGTGCCAGTAGTATCTCGGACTCGGTCGAAAAA.

Notes on this clone: The CDR3 extends 3 residues past the end of the read, so its final part is completed from the germline J gene. The chain has TRBV14 and TRBJ1-1; D is unclear. This CDR3 has 11 amino acids. Germline V gene lookup returns CDR1 SGHDN and CDR2 FVKESK. CDR3 DNA (partial): TGTGCCAGCAGCCAAGTTGGCGAA. It is translated as CASSQVGE. The full CDR3 is CASSQVGEAFF.

Points on this clone: With the read ending 3 residues before the CDR3 end, the germline J gene is used to fill in that end. The rearrangement uses TRBV18 and TRBJ2-1; TRBD1 matches 10 bases. The CDR3 runs 15 residues. CDR1 and CDR2 (germline): KGHSH, LQKENI. V was clipped by 3 bases and J by 8 bases; unmatched bases: 7. Here the CDR3 reads CASSPGGTGDYEQFF. The sequenced part of the CDR3 DNA is TGTGCCAGCTCACCTGGGGGGACAGGGGATTATGAG. Full variable domain (rest looked up from reference TRBV18 and TRBJ2-1): NAGVMQNPRHLVRRRGQEARLRCSPMKGHSHVYWYRQLPEEGLKFMVYLQKENIIDESGMPKERFSAEFPKEGPSILRIQQVVRGDSAAYFCASSPGGTGDYEQFFGPGTRLTVL.

Comments on this clone: The CDR3 goes on 3 residues after the read ends, and that part is filled in from the germline J gene. The J gene is TRBJ2-7, the V gene TRBV6-2 or TRBV6-3; D is uncertain. From germline, CDR1 is MNHEY and CDR2 SVGEGT. There are 13 residues in the CDR3. The V end was cut by 0 bases, the J end by 5 bases, with 8 bases between. CDR3 in amino acids: CASSYSPRNEQYF. The CDR3 bases that were read are TGTGCCAGCAGTTACTCGCCCAGGAACGAG.

Details on this clone: The CDR3 end is not reached by the read, which stops 3 residues before it; the germline J gene fills it in. This chain links TRBV5-6 with TRBJ1-5; D is undetermined. Germline V lookup: CDR1 SGHDT, CDR2 YYEEEE. The CDR3 covers 15 residues. The V and J ends lost 4 bases and 0 bases respectively, with 11 bases between them. CDR3 region: CASSLAGYSNQPQHF. CDR3 DNA, as far as it was read: TGTGCCAGCAGCCTCGCGGGTTATAGCAATCAGCCC.

As to this clone: Read coverage stops 3 residues before the CDR3 terminus; the germline J gene supplies the remainder. The rearrangement links TRBV2 to TRBJ1-2; D might be TRBD1 (6 bases). The CDR3 runs 11 residues. V lost 6 bases and J lost 7, with 9 bases in between. Per the germline V gene, CDR1 is SNHLY and CDR2 is FYNNEI. Incomplete CDR3 DNA: TGTGCCAGCAGGGTCAGGGGTGGC. It translates to CASRVRGG. The whole CDR3 region reads CASRVRGGYTF. The full variable domain, its missing parts supplied by reference TRBV2 and TRBJ1-2, is EPEVTQTPSHQVTQMGQEVILRCVPISNHLYFYWYRQILGQKVEFLVSFYNNEISEKSEIFDDQFSVERPDGSNFTLKIRSTKLEDSAMYFCASRVRGGYTFGSGTRLTVV.

A word on this clone: The read comes to an end 3 residues before the CDR3 does, leaving the germline J gene to fill in the end. Different DNA sequences within this sample yield the same CDR3. The chain uses TRBV7-9 and TRBJ1-5, with D perhaps matching TRBD1 (6 bases). The V end was cut by 5 bases, the J end by 0 bases, with 11 bases between. Germline V gene data show CDR1 as SEHNR and CDR2 as FQNEAQ (reference sequence). This CDR3 is built from 15 residues. CDR3 protein: CASSPTGSSNQPQHF. CDR3 DNA, as far as it was read: TGTGCCAGCAGCCCCACAGGGAGTAGCAATCAGCCC.

With regard to this clone: The CDR3 extends 3 residues past the end of the read, so its final part is completed from the germline J gene. The V gene is TRBV20-1, the J gene TRBJ2-1; maybe TRBD2 (5 bases). The CDR3 runs to 14 residues. Between the trimmed V and J ends, which lost 7 bases and 9 bases, there was a span of 22 bases. Germline loops: CDR1 DFQATT, CDR2 SNEGSKA (reference sequence). The CDR3 region is CSVNPDQRYFEQFF. The covered CDR3 bases are TGCAGTGTAAATCCCGACCAGCGGTACTTTGAG.

Of note for this clone: Sequencing ends 3 residues short of the CDR3 end; the germline J gene provides the rest. The V gene is TRBV4-1, the J gene TRBJ2-1; 8 bases match TRBD2. V dropped 1 base and J dropped 1; count of bases not matched to a gene: 0. Germline V lookup: CDR1 MGHRA, CDR2 YSYEKL. The CDR3 runs to 15 residues. Incomplete CDR3 DNA: TGCGCCAGCAGCCAAGGCGGGGGGTCCTACAATGAG. Protein: CASSQGGGSYNE. The whole CDR3 region reads CASSQGGGSYNEQFF.

Turning to this clone: The read terminates 3 residues ahead of where the CDR3 ends, so the germline J gene completes it. The chain combines TRBV7-2 with TRBJ2-3; TRBD2 matches 9 bases. The CDR3 sequence is 15 residues long. In germline, CDR1 is SGHTA, CDR2 FQGNSA. J lost 7 bases, V lost 1 base, and 6 bases had no gene match. The CDR3 DNA, read in part, is TGTGCCAGCAGCTTAGGCCTAGCGGGGTGGTATACG. Translation: CASSLGLAGWYT. The complete CDR3 protein is CASSLGLAGWYTQYF. Drawing the rest from reference TRBV7-2 and TRBJ2-3, the complete variable domain is GAGVSQSPSNKVTEKGKDVELRCDPISGHTALYWYRQSLGQGLEFLIYFQGNSAPDKSGLPSDRFSAERTGGSVSTLTIQRTQQEDSAVYLCASSLGLAGWYTQYFGPGTRLTVL.

On this clone: The junction differs from germline at one of its ends, possibly a read error. The read terminates 3 residues before the CDR3 end, so the remaining end is supplied by the germline J gene. The gene calls are TRBV11-2 and TRBJ1-1; a weak D match, TRBD1 (5 bases). CDR1 SGHAT and CDR2 FQNNGV come from the germline V gene. This CDR3 is built from 15 residues. Here the CDR3 reads CASSVEDSMNTEAFF. The CDR3 DNA, read in part, is TGTGCCAGCAGCGTAGAAGACAGCATGAACACTGAA.

In regard to this clone: The CDR3 is cut off 3 residues early in the read; its end comes from the germline J gene. The rearrangement joins TRBV11-1 to TRBJ2-2, with D possibly matching TRBD1 (5 bases). The germline V gene encodes CDR1 SGHAT and CDR2 FQDESV (reference sequence). Trimming shortened V by 5 bases and J by 3 bases, and 10 bases separated the two germline ends. The CDR3 contains 14 residues. The CDR3 loop is CASSHDSYTGELFF. CDR3 DNA (partial): TGTGCCAGCAGCCACGACAGCTACACCGGGGAG.

As to this clone: Sequencing ends 3 residues short of the CDR3 end; the germline J gene provides the rest. The V call is TRBV10-1, the J call TRBJ2-1, with 9 bases identical to TRBD2. CDR1 and CDR2 (germline): WNHNN, SYGVQD (reference sequence). The CDR3 is made up of 15 amino acids. With 6 bases clipped from V and 4 bases from J, the junction kept 7 bases outside the gene matches. The CDR3 loop reads CASSDVAGAYNEQFF. The DNA read from the CDR3 is TGCGCCAGCAGCGACGTAGCGGGAGCTTACAATGAG.